This TCR beta chain was sequenced for a study of T cells in Graves' hyperthyroidism and ophthalmopathy (dated by TCRdb to the late 2010s). Notes on the research overall: To identify TCR V-J signatures that set the groups apart, the researchers used a discovery cohort of 100 or so patients, made up of under 50 with Graves' ophthalmopathy and 57 with stable Graves' hyperthyroidism. The approximately 97 discovery patients were randomly divided into training and test sets at a 7:3 ratio. After sampling, hyperthyroidism patients received methimazole starting at 30 mg daily, and ophthalmopathy patients received high-dose intravenous methylprednisolone. TCR Vbeta CDR3 sequencing of 120 to 150 peripheral blood samples (over 40 ophthalmopathy, 75 hyperthyroidism and around 17 progressor patients) is reported in the paper. In more than 5 Graves' hyperthyroidism patients, the study also compared T-cell repertoires from thyroid tissue with T-cell repertoires from blood. Whether ophthalmopathy could be predicted prospectively was tested in an independent validation cohort made up of roughly 20 hyperthyroidism patients plus 17 patients who later progressed to ophthalmopathy.

This clonotype was seen ten or more times. The antigen it recognizes is unknown. Nothing much larger sits one base from this clone, and base qualities are not available. At the junction V is shortened by 0 bases and J by 4 bases, with 10 bases in between. The CDR3 sequence holds 14 residues, the cysteine and phenylalanine included. Left in the record is the CDR3 DNA by itself, 42 bases read in frame from the first base. CDR1 is given as DFQATT and CDR2 as SNEGSKA, both from the germline V gene (reference sequence). The TCR beta CDR3 regions were amplified from the RNA transcripts. For the first round of RT-PCR on the TCR CDR3, the HTBI primer set was used together with the Qiagen OneStep RT-PCR kit. Libraries were constructed in a second round of multiplex PCR, after which size selection and purification were carried out. Paired-end sequencing of the libraries was performed with 100 bp reads on an Illumina HiSeq2000. Per the source publication's procedure: Raw data were processed with SOAPnuke, discarding reads with adapters, uncalled bases, mean Phred below 15, or no exact constant-primer or identifier match. COPE v1.2.5 was used to merge the high-quality paired reads, and each unique nucleotide sequence was defined as a clonotype. MiTCR v1.1 was used to align clonotypes to the IMGT TRBV, TRBD and TRBJ reference segments. Only V-J combinations with frequency above 0.0001, covering about 99% of repertoires, were analysed. A TCS score was defined as the ratio between F50 (clonal expansion) and ExV (chaos), using BLOSUM62-based TCRdist between CDR3 peptides within each V-J. Welch's t-statistics and random forest reduced 514 V-J features to roughly 13, which were used in a naive Bayes classifier (R e1071). TCRdb passed the public sequencing reads through fastp at Q25 and MiXCR, retaining productive beta sequences. Merged by CDR3 protein, the rows form single entries marked with the most common genes and DNA. The V and J calls here are based on TCRdb, not the publication. This sample has a few hundred thousand distinct CDR3 sequences in its table, and about half of those were observed once. The top ten clonotypes cover approximately 8.2% of the sample.

Results the study describes overall, beyond this receptor: No statistical method was used to fix the sample size in advance, and group allocation was not hidden from the investigators. Blood samples also contained most of the expanded thyroid clonotypes (frequency above 0.001), which suggests that blood repertoires may reflect thyroid immune responses. In validation, the model predicted progression to ophthalmopathy a median of about 6.5 months before onset, with roughly 70% sensitivity and more than 72% specificity. In cross-validation, a model built on a 13 V-J signature told ophthalmopathy apart from stable hyperthyroidism with over 85% sensitivity and about 81% specificity, and in testing the same model reached 80%/75%.

Graves' hyperthyroidism was defined as stable when no progression to ophthalmopathy occurred over 18 months of follow-up. The hyperthyroidism patients were between 18 and 65 years old and newly diagnosed, with a disease duration of less than 2 months. Exclusion was applied to patients with uncontrolled infections, other autoimmune diseases, pregnancy or lactation. Diagnoses relied on clinical symptoms, serum thyroxine and TRAb, thyroid ultrasound and orbital computed tomography. Trizol reagent was used to extract total RNA, and RNA quality was then checked on an Agilent 2100 Bioanalyzer. Source material: peripheral blood or thyroid tissue (not recorded which). The rearrangement joined TRBV20-1 to TRBJ1-5, and perhaps TRBD1 as D gene, on 6 matching bases. This TCR was sampled from a woman in her late teens or twenties with Graves' hyperthyroidism. Donor details come from another sample of the same person, matched by shared clones. The nucleotides read TGCAGTGCTAGAGACCTTAGGGGGAATCAGCCCCAGCATTTT. This encodes CSARDLRGNQPQHF.